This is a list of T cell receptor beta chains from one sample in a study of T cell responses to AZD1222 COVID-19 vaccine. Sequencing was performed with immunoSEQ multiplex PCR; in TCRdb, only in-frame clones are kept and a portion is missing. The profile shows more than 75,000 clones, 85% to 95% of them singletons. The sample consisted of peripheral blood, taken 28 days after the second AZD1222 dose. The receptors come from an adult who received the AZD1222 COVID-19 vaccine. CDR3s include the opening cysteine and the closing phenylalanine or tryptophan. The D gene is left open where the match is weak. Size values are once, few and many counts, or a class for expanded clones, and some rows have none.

CDR3 protein: CSASRGDSYEQYF; CDR3 DNA: TGCAGTGCTAGTCGGGGCGACTCCTACGAGCAGTACTTC; J gene: TRBJ2-7; V gene: TRBV20-1; D gene: .; clone size: .; CDR3 length: 13
CDR3 protein: CASSPGQGSNTGELFF; CDR3 DNA: TGCGCCAGCAGCCCGGGACAGGGATCGAACACCGGGGAGCTGTTTTTT; J gene: TRBJ2-2; V gene: TRBV5-1; D gene: TRBD1; clone size: .; CDR3 length: 16
CDR3 protein: CSVGDPQGAGYGYTF; CDR3 DNA: TGCAGCGTGGGGGACCCACAGGGGGCGGGATATGGCTACACCTTC; J gene: TRBJ1-2; V gene: TRBV29-1; D gene: TRBD1; clone size: .; CDR3 length: 15
CDR3 protein: CSVVVTALEAFF; CDR3 DNA: TGCAGCGTTGTTGTCACAGCTCTTGAAGCTTTCTTT; J gene: TRBJ1-1; V gene: TRBV29-1; D gene: .; clone size: .; CDR3 length: 12
CDR3 protein: CASSLGLQETQYF; CDR3 DNA: TGTGCCAGCAGCTTAGGCCTCCAAGAGACCCAGTACTTC; J gene: TRBJ2-5; V gene: TRBV7-9; D gene: .; clone size: .; CDR3 length: 13
CDR3 protein: CATSRDLGQADTEAFF; CDR3 DNA: TGTGCCACCAGCAGAGATCTCGGACAGGCAGACACTGAAGCTTTCTTT; J gene: TRBJ1-1; V gene: TRBV15; D gene: TRBD1; clone size: .; CDR3 length: 16
CDR3 protein: CASSFPTSGSETQYF; CDR3 DNA: TGTGCCAGCAGCTTTCCGACTAGTGGGTCAGAGACCCAGTACTTC; J gene: TRBJ2-5; V gene: TRBV7-2; D gene: .; clone size: .; CDR3 length: 15
CDR3 protein: CASSPSPPYEQYF; CDR3 DNA: TGTGCCAGCAGTCCCTCCCCTCCCTACGAGCAGTACTTC; J gene: TRBJ2-7; V gene: TRBV28; D gene: .; clone size: .; CDR3 length: 13
CDR3 protein: CASSRGSTEAFF; CDR3 DNA: TGTGCCAGTAGTCGAGGGAGCACTGAAGCTTTCTTT; J gene: TRBJ1-1; V gene: TRBV19; D gene: .; clone size: few; CDR3 length: 12
CDR3 protein: CASRSFLAEYNEQFF; CDR3 DNA: TGTGCCAGCAGATCTTTTCTAGCGGAGTACAATGAGCAGTTCTTC; J gene: TRBJ2-1; V gene: TRBV6-5; D gene: TRBD2; clone size: few; CDR3 length: 15
CDR3 protein: CASSVGLAGADTQYF; CDR3 DNA: TGTGCCAGCAGTGTAGGACTAGCGGGAGCAGATACGCAGTATTTT; J gene: TRBJ2-3; V gene: TRBV2; D gene: TRBD2; clone size: .; CDR3 length: 15
CDR3 protein: CASSPGPGNTGELFF; CDR3 DNA: TGTGCCAGCAGCCCCGGGCCAGGAAACACCGGGGAGCTGTTTTTT; J gene: TRBJ2-2; V gene: TRBV6-4; D gene: .; clone size: once; CDR3 length: 15
CDR3 protein: CASSIEKQGNPYEQYF; CDR3 DNA: TGTGCCAGTAGTATAGAGAAACAGGGTAACCCCTACGAGCAGTACTTC; J gene: TRBJ2-7; V gene: TRBV19; D gene: .; clone size: .; CDR3 length: 16
CDR3 protein: CASSRTRGSTEAFF; CDR3 DNA: TGTGCCAGCAGTCGGACCAGGGGAAGCACTGAAGCTTTCTTT; J gene: TRBJ1-1; V gene: TRBV6-5; D gene: .; clone size: .; CDR3 length: 14
CDR3 protein: CASSFPGNSGYTF; CDR3 DNA: TGTGCCAGCAGTTTTCCAGGGAATTCCGGCTACACCTTC; J gene: TRBJ1-2; V gene: TRBV28; D gene: .; clone size: .; CDR3 length: 13
CDR3 protein: CASSRGTSEETQYF; CDR3 DNA: TGTGCCAGCAGCCGCGGGACAAGCGAGGAGACCCAGTACTTC; J gene: TRBJ2-5; V gene: TRBV11-2; D gene: .; clone size: .; CDR3 length: 14
CDR3 protein: CASSSTSGSYNEQFF; CDR3 DNA: TGTGCCAGCAGCTCAACTAGCGGGAGCTACAATGAGCAGTTCTTC; J gene: TRBJ2-1; V gene: TRBV2; D gene: TRBD2; clone size: .; CDR3 length: 15
CDR3 protein: CASSPQTGTGVTEAFF; CDR3 DNA: TGTGCCAGCTCACCCCAGACCGGGACAGGGGTTACTGAAGCTTTCTTT; J gene: TRBJ1-1; V gene: TRBV18; D gene: TRBD1; clone size: once; CDR3 length: 16
CDR3 protein: CASSPKGLAGVAYEQYF; CDR3 DNA: TGTGCCAGCAGCCCGAAGGGACTAGCGGGAGTAGCCTACGAGCAGTACTTC; J gene: TRBJ2-7; V gene: TRBV7-9; D gene: TRBD2; clone size: .; CDR3 length: 17
CDR3 protein: CASSVSGSRSSPLHF; CDR3 DNA: TGTGCCAGCAGCGTATCGGGCAGTCGAAGTTCACCCCTCCACTTT; J gene: TRBJ1-6; V gene: TRBV9; D gene: .; clone size: .; CDR3 length: 15
CDR3 protein: CASRSGTPNTEAFF; CDR3 DNA: TGTGCCAGCAGATCCGGGACACCGAACACTGAAGCTTTCTTT; J gene: TRBJ1-1; V gene: TRBV28; D gene: .; clone size: once; CDR3 length: 14
CDR3 protein: CASSELGTDTQYF; CDR3 DNA: TGTGCCAGCAGTGAACTGGGGACAGATACGCAGTATTTT; J gene: TRBJ2-3; V gene: TRBV2; D gene: .; clone size: .; CDR3 length: 13
CDR3 protein: CATSDRDLENIQYF; CDR3 DNA: TGTGCCACCAGTGATCGGGACCTTGAAAACATTCAGTACTTC; J gene: TRBJ2-4; V gene: TRBV24-1; D gene: .; clone size: .; CDR3 length: 14
CDR3 protein: CASSRGRGEKLFF; CDR3 DNA: TGTGCCAGCAGCCGGGGGAGGGGTGAAAAACTGTTTTTT; J gene: TRBJ1-4; V gene: TRBV5-4; D gene: .; clone size: once; CDR3 length: 13
CDR3 protein: CASSLSVTYEQYF; CDR3 DNA: TGCGCCAGCAGCTTGAGTGTTACCTACGAGCAGTACTTC; J gene: TRBJ2-7; V gene: TRBV5-1; D gene: .; clone size: .; CDR3 length: 13
CDR3 protein: CAWQGVDYGYTF; CDR3 DNA: TGTGCCTGGCAGGGTGTCGACTATGGCTACACCTTC; J gene: TRBJ1-2; V gene: TRBV30; D gene: .; clone size: .; CDR3 length: 12
CDR3 protein: CASSVWTGDEQFF; CDR3 DNA: TGTGCCAGCAGCGTTTGGACGGGGGATGAGCAGTTCTTC; J gene: TRBJ2-1; V gene: TRBV7-9; D gene: .; clone size: .; CDR3 length: 13
CDR3 protein: CATSARLASYEQYF; CDR3 DNA: TGTGCCACCAGTGCCCGACTGGCATCCTACGAGCAGTACTTC; J gene: TRBJ2-7; V gene: TRBV24-1; D gene: .; clone size: .; CDR3 length: 14
CDR3 protein: CASSPPGWGRAGTEAFF; CDR3 DNA: TGTGCCAGCTCACCACCGGGTTGGGGGCGGGCGGGCACTGAAGCTTTCTTT; J gene: TRBJ1-1; V gene: TRBV18; D gene: .; clone size: .; CDR3 length: 17
CDR3 protein: CASRSGGRGYTF; CDR3 DNA: TGTGCCAGCAGGTCCGGGGGTAGGGGCTACACCTTC; J gene: TRBJ1-2; V gene: TRBV12-3/TRBV12-4; D gene: .; clone size: .; CDR3 length: 12
CDR3 protein: CASSQDSTVNEQFF; CDR3 DNA: TGTGCCAGCAGCCAAGATAGTACAGTAAATGAGCAGTTCTTC; J gene: TRBJ2-1; V gene: TRBV14; D gene: .; clone size: .; CDR3 length: 14
CDR3 protein: CATSDRDKSYNEQFF; CDR3 DNA: TGTGCCACCAGTGATCGGGACAAGTCCTACAATGAGCAGTTCTTC; J gene: TRBJ2-1; V gene: TRBV24-1; D gene: .; clone size: .; CDR3 length: 15
CDR3 protein: CASRASADSLYEQYF; CDR3 DNA: TGTGCCAGCAGGGCTTCTGCGGACAGCCTCTACGAGCAGTACTTC; J gene: TRBJ2-7; V gene: TRBV11-1; D gene: .; clone size: .; CDR3 length: 15
CDR3 protein: CASSLDRGFNYGYTF; CDR3 DNA: TGTGCCAGCTCACTGGACAGGGGGTTTAACTATGGCTACACCTTC; J gene: TRBJ1-2; V gene: TRBV18; D gene: TRBD1; clone size: .; CDR3 length: 15
CDR3 protein: CAWSGGLGANEKLFF; CDR3 DNA: TGTGCCTGGAGTGGGGGTCTTGGGGCTAATGAAAAACTGTTTTTT; J gene: TRBJ1-4; V gene: TRBV30; D gene: .; clone size: .; CDR3 length: 15
CDR3 protein: CASSFYGVKEQYF; CDR3 DNA: TGTGCCAGCAGCTTTTACGGGGTTAAGGAGCAGTACTTC; J gene: TRBJ2-7; V gene: TRBV5-4; D gene: .; clone size: .; CDR3 length: 13
CDR3 protein: CASSSSGRADEQYF; CDR3 DNA: TGTGCCAGCAGTTCTAGCGGGAGGGCCGACGAGCAGTACTTC; J gene: TRBJ2-7; V gene: TRBV28; D gene: TRBD2; clone size: .; CDR3 length: 14
CDR3 protein: CASSQPDREASPLHF; CDR3 DNA: TGTGCCAGCAGTCAACCTGACAGGGAGGCCTCACCCCTCCACTTT; J gene: TRBJ1-6; V gene: TRBV6-6; D gene: TRBD1; clone size: .; CDR3 length: 15
CDR3 protein: CASSVGYTYNEQFF; CDR3 DNA: TGTGCCAGCAGCGTAGGGTATACCTACAATGAGCAGTTCTTC; J gene: TRBJ2-1; V gene: TRBV9; D gene: .; clone size: once; CDR3 length: 14
CDR3 protein: CASSGTGPDFF; CDR3 DNA: TGTGCCAGCAGTGGGACAGGGCCTGATTTCTTT; J gene: TRBJ1-1; V gene: TRBV28; D gene: TRBD1; clone size: .; CDR3 length: 11